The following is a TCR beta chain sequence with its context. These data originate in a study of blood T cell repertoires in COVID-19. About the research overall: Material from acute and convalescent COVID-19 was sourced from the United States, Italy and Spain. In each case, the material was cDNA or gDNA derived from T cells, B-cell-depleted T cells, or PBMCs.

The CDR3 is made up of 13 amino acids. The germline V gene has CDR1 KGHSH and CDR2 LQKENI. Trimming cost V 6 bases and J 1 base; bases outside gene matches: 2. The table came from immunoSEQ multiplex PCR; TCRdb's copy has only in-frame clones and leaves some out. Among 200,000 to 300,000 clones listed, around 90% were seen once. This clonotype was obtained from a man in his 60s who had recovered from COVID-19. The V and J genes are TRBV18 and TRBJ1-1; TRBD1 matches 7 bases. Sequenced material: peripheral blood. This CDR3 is CASSQGGNTEAFF. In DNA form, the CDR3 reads TGTGCCAGCTCTCAGGGGGGGAACACTGAAGCTTTCTTT.